This T cell receptor beta chain was sequenced in a study of blood T cell repertoires in COVID-19. Overall study context: Spain, Italy and the United States supplied samples that represented acute and convalescent COVID-19. PBMCs, B-cell-depleted T cells, or T cells were the source of the cDNA or gDNA that made up the material.

Per the authors' pipeline: Amplified reference gene primers provided the basis for estimating nucleated cell counts. Produced via immunoSEQ multiplex PCR; TCRdb's table is partial and in-frame only. V, J and clone size derive from that table, while D and trimming were established from the DNA sequence. Of about 65,000 clones listed, 70% to 90% are singletons. V lost 8 bases and J lost 1, with 15 bases in between. The CDR3 is 15 residues long. The V gene's germline CDR1 is MNHEY and CDR2 SMNVEV (reference sequence). Sequenced material: peripheral blood. The chain joins TRBV27 to TRBJ2-1, with D perhaps matching TRBD1 (6 bases). This receptor was identified in a man older than 75 with acute or convalescent COVID-19. The CDR3 spells CASVEQGGSYNEQFF. The CDR3 nucleotides are TGTGCCAGCGTTGAACAGGGTGGTTCCTACAATGAGCAGTTCTTC.